The clone carrying this TCR beta chain was seen ten or more times. Its specificity is unknown. This entry belongs to a study of T-cell memory formation after mild COVID-19. Whole-study context: Largely donor-specific TCR clusters were found. Study-wide findings and caveats: The finding that pre-infection memory included some responding clones suggested that cross-reactive memory joined. Whereas later expanders leaned CD4+, clones contracting day 15 to 85 showed a balanced CD4/CD8 makeup.

5'RACE with constant-segment primers built TCRalpha and TCRbeta cDNA libraries with UMIs. One entry per CDR3 protein, called by TCRdb with MiXCR from the 5' RACE reads. The sample has roughly 130,000 distinct CDR3 sequences; about 6% are singletons. The CDR3 length is 16 residues. Trimming took 5 bases from V and 2 from J; bases not matched to a gene: 11. Sequenced sample: PBMCs or a T cell subset sorted from them (not recorded which). The receptor was derived from an adult woman who had mild COVID-19 (a few samples of this study predate the infection). Cell type and time point are not known. This chain connects TRBV12-3 or TRBV12-4 to TRBJ2-5, with 7 nucleotides matching TRBD1. CDR3: CASSRHRTGSQETQYF. DNA for the CDR3: TGTGCCAGCAGTCGGCATCGGACAGGCTCACAAGAGACCCAGTACTTC.